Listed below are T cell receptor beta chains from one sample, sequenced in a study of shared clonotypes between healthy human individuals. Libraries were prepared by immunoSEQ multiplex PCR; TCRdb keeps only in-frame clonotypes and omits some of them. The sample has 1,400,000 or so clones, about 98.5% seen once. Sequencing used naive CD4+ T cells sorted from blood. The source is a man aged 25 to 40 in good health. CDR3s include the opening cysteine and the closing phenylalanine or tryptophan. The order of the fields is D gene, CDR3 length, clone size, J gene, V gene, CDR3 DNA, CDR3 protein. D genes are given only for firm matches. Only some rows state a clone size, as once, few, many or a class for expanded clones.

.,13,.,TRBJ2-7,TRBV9,TGTGCCAGCAGCGCGGCAGAGTACTACGAGCAGTACTTC,CASSAAEYYEQYF
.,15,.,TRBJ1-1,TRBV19,TGTGCCAGTTCCCACCCTCGGAGGGGTAACACTGAAGCTTTCTTT,CASSHPRRGNTEAFF
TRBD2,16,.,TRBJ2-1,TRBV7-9,TGTGCCAGCAGCTTGCTAGCGGGAGGTTCCTACAATGAGCAGTTCTTC,CASSLLAGGSYNEQFF
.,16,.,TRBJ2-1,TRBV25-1,TGTGCCAGCAGCCCGCAAAGACTTCCATCCTACAATGAGCAGTTCTTC,CASSPQRLPSYNEQFF
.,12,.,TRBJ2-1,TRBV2,TGTGCCAGCCGACGGGACGACAATGAGCAGTTCTTC,CASRRDDNEQFF
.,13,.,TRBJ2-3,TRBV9,TGTGCCAGCAGCGTAAATGACAGAGATACGCAGTATTTT,CASSVNDRDTQYF
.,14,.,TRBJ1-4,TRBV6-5,TGTGCCACCAGTAATGTAGGGAGTAATGAAAAACTGTTTTTT,CATSNVGSNEKLFF
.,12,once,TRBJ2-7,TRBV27,TGTGCCAGCAGGGGCGGAGCCTACGAGCAGTACTTC,CASRGGAYEQYF
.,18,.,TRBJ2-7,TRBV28,TGTGCCAGCAGATTCCGCCGGACAGTGTCGAGGATGGGCTACGAGCAGTACTTC,CASRFRRTVSRMGYEQYF
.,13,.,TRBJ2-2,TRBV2,TGTGCCAGCAGCGTTGGGGTAACCGGGGAGCTGTTTTTT,CASSVGVTGELFF
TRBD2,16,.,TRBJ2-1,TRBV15,TGTGCCACCAGAATGGCGGGCCTAGCGGTACACAATGAGCAGTTCTTC,CATRMAGLAVHNEQFF
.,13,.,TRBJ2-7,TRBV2,TGTGCCAGCAGACTTTGGGGATCCTACGAGCAGTACTTC,CASRLWGSYEQYF
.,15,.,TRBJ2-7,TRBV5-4,TGTGCCAGCAGCTTGATCGGGGAGCACACCTACGAGCAGTACTTC,CASSLIGEHTYEQYF
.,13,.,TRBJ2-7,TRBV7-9,TGTGCCAGCAGCTTAAGCCGCTCCTACGAGCAGTACTTC,CASSLSRSYEQYF
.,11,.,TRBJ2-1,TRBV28,TGTGCCAGCAACAGCCACAATGAGCAGTTCTTC,CASNSHNEQFF
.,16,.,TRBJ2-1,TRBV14,TGTGCCAGCAGCCAAGATTCAGGGGCTGTATACAATGAGCAGTTCTTC,CASSQDSGAVYNEQFF
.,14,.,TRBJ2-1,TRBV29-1,TGCAGCACCTCAGCGCTAGGGTTGTACAATGAGCAGTTCTTC,CSTSALGLYNEQFF
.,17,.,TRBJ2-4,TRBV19,TGTGCCAGTAGTATAAGTAGTCGGACAAGTACGAAAAACATTCAGTACTTC,CASSISSRTSTKNIQYF
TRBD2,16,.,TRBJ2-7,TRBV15,TGTGCCACCAGCGGCGTTACTAGCGGGAACTCCTACGAGCAGTACTTC,CATSGVTSGNSYEQYF